These T cell receptor beta chains were read from a single sample in a study of OX40 agonist ivuxolimab in advanced cancers. Using immunoSEQ multiplex PCR, the repertoire was profiled, and TCRdb retains in-frame clones only, with some absent. The data show about 73,000 clones, approximately 89% seen once. The specimen comprised CD4+ or CD8+ T cells sorted from blood, sampled in a trial of the OX40 agonist ivuxolimab. These receptors were collected from an adult with an advanced solid tumor such as melanoma, head and neck, liver or kidney cancer. Both conserved end residues are part of each CDR3. A D gene is named only where the DNA matches it firmly. Some rows have no size entry. The others give once, few or many, or a class for an expanded clone.

-	-	TRBV28	TRBJ1-2	CASRWGRSNYGYTF	TGTGCCAGCAGGTGGGGACGGTCAAACTATGGCTACACCTTC
-	-	TRBV5-4	TRBJ2-1	CASQGGRSSYNEQFF	TGTGCCAGCCAGGGGGGCAGGAGCTCCTACAATGAGCAGTTCTTC
once	TRBD2	TRBV7-6	TRBJ2-1	CASSLAPGGRLEQFF	TGTGCCAGCAGCTTAGCGCCGGGGGGGCGTCTTGAGCAGTTCTTC
-	-	TRBV11-2	TRBJ2-1	CASSVGRQSYNEQFF	TGTGCCAGCAGCGTTGGTAGGCAAAGCTACAATGAGCAGTTCTTC
-	-	TRBV7-2	TRBJ1-1	CASSPDWKTEAFF	TGTGCCAGCAGCCCCGACTGGAAAACTGAAGCTTTCTTT
-	-	TRBV19	TRBJ2-1	CASSRAGPNEQFF	TGTGCCAGTAGTAGAGCAGGGCCTAATGAGCAGTTCTTC
-	-	TRBV6-6	TRBJ1-5	CASSYVAANSNQPQHF	TGTGCCAGCAGTTACGTGGCAGCTAATAGCAATCAGCCCCAGCATTTT
-	-	TRBV18	TRBJ1-1	CASSPSIGATSNTEAFF	TGTGCCAGCTCACCATCCATCGGGGCAACTTCGAACACTGAAGCTTTCTTT
-	-	TRBV11-2	TRBJ1-1	CASSPITEAFF	TGTGCCAGCAGCCCTATCACTGAAGCTTTCTTT
few	TRBD1	TRBV14	TRBJ1-2	CASSLPGQGASGYTF	TGTGCCAGCAGCCTGCCGGGACAGGGGGCAAGTGGCTACACCTTC
-	-	TRBV7-9	TRBJ1-2	CASSHGGSNYGYTF	TGTGCCAGCAGTCATGGGGGGTCTAACTATGGCTACACCTTC
-	-	TRBV27	TRBJ2-4	CASSLIGAKNIQYF	TGTGCCAGCAGTTTAATCGGGGCCAAAAACATTCAGTACTTC
-	-	TRBV9	TRBJ2-3	CASSSHRGGTGSKDTQYF	TGTGCCAGCAGCAGTCACCGCGGGGGGACAGGGAGCAAGGATACGCAGTATTTT
-	-	TRBV5-1	TRBJ2-1	CASSLVGLGYNEQFF	TGCGCCAGCAGCCTGGTTGGGCTGGGGTACAATGAGCAGTTCTTC
few	-	TRBV30	TRBJ1-1	CAWSGGNTEAFF	TGTGCCTGGAGCGGCGGGAATACTGAAGCTTTCTTT
-	-	TRBV7-2	TRBJ1-5	CASSLEGQPQHF	TGTGCCAGCAGCTTAGAGGGTCAGCCCCAGCATTTT
-	-	TRBV7-9	TRBJ1-6	CASSFSARGGSPLHF	TGTGCCAGCAGCTTTAGCGCGAGGGGGGGTTCACCCCTCCACTTT
-	-	TRBV10-3	TRBJ1-1	CAIRGVGTEAFF	TGTGCCATCAGGGGAGTTGGCACTGAAGCTTTCTTT
-	-	TRBV30	TRBJ1-4	CAWSTSGTLDEKLFF	TGTGCCTGGAGTACCTCCGGGACACTAGATGAAAAACTGTTTTTT
-	TRBD1	TRBV28	TRBJ1-1	CASSRDRVVTEAFF	TGTGCCAGCAGCCGGGACAGGGTAGTAACTGAAGCTTTCTTT
once	TRBD1	TRBV5-4	TRBJ1-2	CASSIDRGGYGYTF	TGTGCCAGCAGCATAGACAGGGGAGGCTATGGCTACACCTTC
-	-	TRBV25-1	TRBJ1-2	CASSDPPGRSNYGYTF	TGTGCCAGCAGTGACCCACCGGGGCGCAGTAACTATGGCTACACCTTC
-	-	TRBV28	TRBJ1-2	CASSSPEGGRIYGYTF	TGTGCCAGCAGTTCCCCAGAGGGGGGGCGGATCTATGGCTACACCTTC
-	-	TRBV6-5	TRBJ1-5	CASSYNRGLAQHF	TGTGCCAGCAGTTACAATCGGGGCCTGGCCCAGCATTTT
-	TRBD2	TRBV7-9	TRBJ2-7	CASSLLAGDMNEQYF	TGTGCCAGCAGCTTACTAGCGGGAGATATGAACGAGCAGTACTTC
-	-	TRBV4-1	TRBJ1-2	CASSLGGDSPSYGYTF	TGCGCCAGCAGCCTCGGAGGTGACAGCCCCAGCTATGGCTACACCTTC
-	-	TRBV21-1	TRBJ2-5	CASSKAGGPLEGEETQYF	TGTGCCAGCAGCAAAGCTGGGGGGCCTCTTGAAGGGGAAGAGACCCAGTACTTC
-	-	TRBV6-5	TRBJ1-2	CASSYSDQNYGYTF	TGTGCCAGCAGTTACTCGGACCAAAACTATGGCTACACCTTC
few	-	TRBV9	TRBJ1-6	CASSVGGSYNSPLHF	TGTGCCAGCAGCGTAGGCGGCTCATATAATTCACCCCTCCACTTT
-	-	TRBV11-2	TRBJ2-2	CASSLPKNTGELFF	TGTGCCAGCAGCCTACCCAAGAACACCGGGGAGCTGTTTTTT
-	TRBD1	TRBV4-1	TRBJ1-2	CASSQDLRQGGYTF	TGCGCCAGCAGCCAAGATCTTAGACAGGGTGGCTACACCTTC
-	-	TRBV30	TRBJ1-1	CAWSVLRAGSTEAFF	TGTGCCTGGAGTGTACTTCGCGCGGGAAGCACTGAAGCTTTCTTT
-	-	TRBV7-9	TRBJ2-5	CASSYRFRTPGTIQETQYF	TGTGCCAGCAGCTATCGGTTTAGGACGCCTGGGACAATCCAAGAGACCCAGTACTTC
-	-	TRBV9	TRBJ1-6	CASSVAGSSYNSPLHF	TGTGCCAGCAGCGTAGCTGGGAGCTCCTATAATTCACCCCTCCACTTT
-	-	TRBV12-5	TRBJ1-3	CASGLGNTIYF	TGTGCTAGTGGTTTAGGAAACACCATATATTTT
-	-	TRBV28	TRBJ1-1	CASISGAMITEAFF	TGTGCCAGCATCTCCGGGGCGATGATCACTGAAGCTTTCTTT
-	TRBD2	TRBV29-1	TRBJ2-1	CSVGAGGSSYNEQFF	TGCAGCGTTGGGGCGGGAGGGAGCTCCTACAATGAGCAGTTCTTC
-	-	TRBV7-2	TRBJ2-7	CASSPRDRTYEQYF	TGTGCCAGCAGCCCGCGGGACAGAACCTACGAGCAGTACTTC
few	-	TRBV28	TRBJ1-1	CATTENTEAFF	TGTGCCACCACAGAGAACACTGAAGCTTTCTTT
-	TRBD1	TRBV6-5	TRBJ1-2	CASSLVDRANYGYTF	TGTGCCAGCAGTCTCGTCGACAGGGCGAACTATGGCTACACCTTC
-	-	TRBV7-9	TRBJ2-5	CASSHWTLQETQYF	TGTGCCAGCAGCCATTGGACGCTCCAAGAGACCCAGTACTTC
-	-	TRBV6-5	TRBJ2-7	CASSYSRAGSYEQYF	TGTGCCAGCAGTTACTCCCGGGCCGGCTCCTACGAGCAGTACTTC
-	TRBD1	TRBV7-8	TRBJ1-6	CASSMRTGRNSPLHF	TGTGCCAGCAGCATGCGGACAGGTCGGAATTCACCCCTCCACTTT